The clone carrying this T cell receptor (beta chain) came up a few times. Antigen specificity is unknown. The CDR3 length is 12 residues. Trimming removed 6 bases at V and 7 bases at J, with 13 bases between. Per germline, CDR1 MDHEN and CDR2 SYDVKM. Every patient had mismatch repair deficiency by PCR or immunohistochemistry. The data belong to a study of PD-1 blockade in mismatch repair-deficient tumors. Study context: All were previously treated, progressing patients with approximately 12 mismatch repair-deficient cancer types. Broader study findings: Tumor-resident clones, often absent from pretreatment blood, expanded after pembrolizumab and then contracted.

The method was immunoSEQ multiplex PCR; TCRdb's version includes in-frame clones alone and lacks a portion of them. The sample yields around 38,000 clones, more than 75% seen once. The chain carries TRBV28 and TRBJ2-7, with D unresolved. The source of this sequence is an adult with mismatch repair-deficient cancer. This specimen consisted of peripheral blood, obtained 4 weeks after starting pembrolizumab. CDR3 sequence (DNA): TGTGCCAGCAGCCCTTTTGTTGGGGAGCAGTACTTC. It is translated as CASSPFVGEQYF.